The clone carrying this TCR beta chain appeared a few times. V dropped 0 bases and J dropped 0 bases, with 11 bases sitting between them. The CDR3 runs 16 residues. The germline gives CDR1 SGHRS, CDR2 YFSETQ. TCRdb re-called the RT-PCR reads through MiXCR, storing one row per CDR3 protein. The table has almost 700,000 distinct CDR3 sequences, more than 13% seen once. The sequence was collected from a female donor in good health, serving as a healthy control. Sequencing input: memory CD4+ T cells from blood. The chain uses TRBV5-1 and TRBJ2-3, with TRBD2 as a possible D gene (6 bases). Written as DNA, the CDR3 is TGCGCCAGCAGCTTGGAGGCGGGAACTAGCACAGATACGCAGTATTTT. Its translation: CASSLEAGTSTDTQYF.